The rows below give T cell receptor beta chains drawn from one sample of a study of cytomegalovirus exposure and HLA in healthy donors. The protocol was immunoSEQ multiplex PCR, while the TCRdb copy is restricted to in-frame clones and leaves out a portion. The repertoire includes about 350,000 clones, around 87% of them detected once, and over 1% sits in the top ten. The sample was PBMCs. These receptors all come from a woman aged 25-40 years in good health and CMV-seropositive. Each CDR3 is given with its conserved first and last residue. A D gene is named only where the DNA matches it firmly. A clone size is listed for some rows: how often the clone was seen (once, few, many), or a class if it is expanded.

d_gene	v_gene	j_gene	abundance	CDR3nt	CDR3aa
.	TRBV7-6	TRBJ2-6	.	TGTGCCAGCAGCCCAGGAATCCTGGATGCCAACGTCCTGACTTTC	CASSPGILDANVLTF
.	TRBV5-6	TRBJ1-4	.	TGTGCCAGCAGCCGCGGGGCAGCCTCTAATGAAAAACTGTTTTTT	CASSRGAASNEKLFF
TRBD1	TRBV11-2	TRBJ2-7	.	TGTGCCAGCGGTGACAGGGGGAGGCCTTACGAGCAGTACTTC	CASGDRGRPYEQYF
.	TRBV14	TRBJ1-4	once	TGTGCCAGCAGCCAGATCGACAGAAGAGCCGGGAAACTGTTTTTT	CASSQIDRRAGKLFF
TRBD2	TRBV29-1	TRBJ2-7	once	TGCAGCGTGGGCACTAGCGGTTTAACCTACGAGCAGTACTTC	CSVGTSGLTYEQYF
.	TRBV2	TRBJ2-7	.	TGTGCCAGCAGTGAAGGGTCCCTTTTCTACGAGCAGTACTTC	CASSEGSLFYEQYF
TRBD1	TRBV7-6	TRBJ2-7	.	TGTGCCAGCAGCTCATGGGACAGGGGCTCCTACGAGCAGTACTTC	CASSSWDRGSYEQYF
.	TRBV30	TRBJ1-4	.	TGTGCCTGGAGTCTTGGACAGCGTTCTAATGAAAAACTGTTTTTT	CAWSLGQRSNEKLFF
.	TRBV4-2	TRBJ1-1	few	TGTGCCAGCAGCCAACAACTTTCCCGGGACTACCCTGAAGCTTTCTTT	CASSQQLSRDYPEAFF
TRBD1	TRBV30	TRBJ1-5	.	TGTGCCTGGAGTGTATCCCGGACAGGGAGGCAGCCCCAGCATTTT	CAWSVSRTGRQPQHF
TRBD1	TRBV30	TRBJ2-4	.	TGTGCCTGGAGCCTACAGGGGGGATTAGCCAAAAACATTCAGTACTTC	CAWSLQGGLAKNIQYF
.	TRBV19	TRBJ2-7	few	TGTGCCAGTAGTCCCGGGACCTCCTACGAGCAGTACTTC	CASSPGTSYEQYF
.	TRBV29-1	TRBJ2-3	.	TGCAGCGTGGAGGGCGGGTTCGGCACAGATACGCAGTATTTT	CSVEGGFGTDTQYF
.	TRBV12-5	TRBJ2-2	.	TGTGCTAGTGGTTTGACCCAAGACGGCAGCGCGAACACCGGGGAGCTGTTTTTT	CASGLTQDGSANTGELFF
TRBD2	TRBV15	TRBJ2-7	.	TGTGCCACCAGTACTTTTAGCGGGGCGTACGAGCAGTACTTC	CATSTFSGAYEQYF
.	TRBV6-4	TRBJ2-7	.	TGTGCCAGCAGTGACTCGTCGGAGATCCCTCTCCACGAGCAGTACTTC	CASSDSSEIPLHEQYF
.	TRBV29-1	TRBJ2-3	.	TGCAGTCTGAGGGCTGCAGATACGCAGTATTTT	CSLRAADTQYF
.	TRBV9	TRBJ2-1	.	TGTGCCAGCAGCGTAGACTCCTACAATGAGCAGTTCTTC	CASSVDSYNEQFF
TRBD2	TRBV6-4	TRBJ2-3	.	TGTGCCAGCAGTGACGGCGCTAGCGGGGGCCCAGATACGCAGTATTTT	CASSDGASGGPDTQYF
TRBD2	TRBV28	TRBJ2-7	.	TGTGCCAGCAGTTCCCCGGGACTAGCGGTCTTTTCGTTAACCTACGAGCAGTACTTC	CASSSPGLAVFSLTYEQYF
TRBD1	TRBV7-6	TRBJ1-2	.	TGTGCCAGCAGCTTAAGGACAGGGTGGCTCGCTGGCTACACCTTC	CASSLRTGWLAGYTF
TRBD1	TRBV9	TRBJ2-1	.	TGTGCCAGCAGCCCACACCAGGGGGCTTATGAGCAGTTCTTC	CASSPHQGAYEQFF
TRBD1	TRBV7-2	TRBJ2-7	.	TGTGCCAGCAGCTCCTTAGGGGCGGGACAGGGCTACGAGCAGTACTTC	CASSSLGAGQGYEQYF
.	TRBV4-2	TRBJ1-2	.	TGTGCCAGCAGCCCCCAAGGCGCAGCACAAAACTATGGCTACACCTTC	CASSPQGAAQNYGYTF
.	TRBV7-8	TRBJ2-6	once	TGTGCCAGCAGCCCGACTAGGGTAAAACGCGGGGTCCTGACTTTC	CASSPTRVKRGVLTF
.	TRBV5-1	TRBJ1-5	few	TGCGCCAGCAGCTTGTTCGGACAGTTTAGCAATCAGCCCCAGCATTTT	CASSLFGQFSNQPQHF
TRBD2	TRBV30	TRBJ2-7	.	TGTGCCTGGAGTTCACCACATAGCGGGGGGGGATACGAGCAGTACTTC	CAWSSPHSGGGYEQYF
.	TRBV5-1	TRBJ2-1	.	TGCGCCAGCAGCTTGGAGAAGGGGTCATACAATGAGCAGTTCTTC	CASSLEKGSYNEQFF
TRBD1	TRBV5-4	TRBJ2-7	.	TGTGCCAGCAGCTTGGGGGACAGGGGGCGCCGCGACTACGAGCAGTACTTC	CASSLGDRGRRDYEQYF
TRBD1	TRBV6-5	TRBJ1-1	.	TGTGCCAGCATTCTCAGGGGGTCGATGAACACTGAAGCTTTCTTT	CASILRGSMNTEAFF
.	TRBV7-9	TRBJ2-1	.	TGTGCCAGCAGCACGGGGACACTCTACAATGAGCAGTTCTTC	CASSTGTLYNEQFF
TRBD2	TRBV6-5	TRBJ2-7	.	TGTGCCAGCAGCCCCGGGACTACCTACGAGCAGTACTTC	CASSPGTTYEQYF
.	TRBV25-1	TRBJ1-1	once	TGTGCCACCAAAGCTGGGGTGGAGGGGCGGTTCGCTGAAGCTTTCTTT	CATKAGVEGRFAEAFF
.	TRBV4-3	TRBJ2-7	.	TGCGCCAGCAGCCAAGACCGGGACATCGCCTACGAGCAGTACTTC	CASSQDRDIAYEQYF
.	TRBV18	TRBJ1-1	.	TGTGCCAGCTCACCATCACGAGGGCCTGAAGCTTTCTTT	CASSPSRGPEAFF
.	TRBV6-1	TRBJ2-6	.	TGTGCCAGCAGTCCGAGCTCTGGGGCCAACGTCCTGACTTTC	CASSPSSGANVLTF
TRBD1	TRBV5-6	TRBJ2-1	.	TGTGCCAGCAGCTTGGGACAGGGTTACAATGAGCAGTTCTTC	CASSLGQGYNEQFF
TRBD2	TRBV4-3	TRBJ2-1	.	TGCGCCAGCAGCCAAGAGGAACCTAGCGGCCTAGTATGGGTCCTGAACAATGAGCAGTTCTTC	CASSQEEPSGLVWVLNNEQFF
.	TRBV5-1	TRBJ1-5	.	TGCGCCAGCAGCTTGGATGGTCAGTCCTATCAGCCCCAGCATTTT	CASSLDGQSYQPQHF
.	TRBV6-5	TRBJ2-7	.	TGTGCCAGCGCCAGCTACGAGCAGTACTTC	CASASYEQYF
.	TRBV9	TRBJ2-7	.	TGTGCCAGCAGCGTAGCAGGAGCTGACTACGAGCAGTACTTC	CASSVAGADYEQYF
TRBD1	TRBV7-2	TRBJ1-6	.	TGTGCCAGCAGCAGGGGGACAGGGCCCCTCCACTTT	CASSRGTGPLHF